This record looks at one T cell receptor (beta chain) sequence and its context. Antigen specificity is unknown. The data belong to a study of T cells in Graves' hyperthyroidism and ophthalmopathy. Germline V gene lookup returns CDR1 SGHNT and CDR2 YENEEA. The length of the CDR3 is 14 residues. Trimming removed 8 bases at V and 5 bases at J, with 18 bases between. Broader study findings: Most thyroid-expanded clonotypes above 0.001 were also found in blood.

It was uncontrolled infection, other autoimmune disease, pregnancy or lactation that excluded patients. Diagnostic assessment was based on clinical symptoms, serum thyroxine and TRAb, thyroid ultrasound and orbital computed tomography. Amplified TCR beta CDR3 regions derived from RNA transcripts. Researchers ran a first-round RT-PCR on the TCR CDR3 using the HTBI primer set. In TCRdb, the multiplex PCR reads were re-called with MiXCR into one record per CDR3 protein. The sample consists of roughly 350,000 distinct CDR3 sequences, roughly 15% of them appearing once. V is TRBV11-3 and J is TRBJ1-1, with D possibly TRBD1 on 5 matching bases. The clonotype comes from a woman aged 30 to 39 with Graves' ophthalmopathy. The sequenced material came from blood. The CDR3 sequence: CASEGGQGGTEAFF. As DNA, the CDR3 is TGTGCCAGCGAAGGAGGGCAGGGAGGAACTGAAGCTTTCTTT.